The 10 T cell receptor beta chains listed next were all sequenced from one sample in a study of shared clonotypes between healthy human individuals. Clones were sequenced by immunoSEQ multiplex PCR, and TCRdb holds only the in-frame ones, with some missing. Here the sample spans roughly 300,000 clones, over 70% being singletons. Input material: memory CD4+ T cells sorted from blood. The subset was: CD45RA-negative fraction. All receptors derive from a man aged 30 to 39 in good health.

This chain joins TRBV20-1 and TRBJ1-1; possible D gene TRBD1, 5 bases. V lost 0 bases and J lost 8, with 7 bases in between. The CDR3 is made up of 11 amino acids. The germline V gene encodes CDR1 DFQATT and CDR2 SNEGSKA (reference sequence). CDR3 region: CSARDDREAFF. In nucleotides, the CDR3 is TGCAGTGCTAGAGACGACAGAGAAGCTTTCTTT.

The V and J genes are TRBV27 and TRBJ2-5, with D perhaps TRBD2 (6 bases). CDR3 length equals 13 residues. Per the germline V gene, CDR1 is MNHEY and CDR2 is SMNVEV (reference sequence). V was shortened by 3 bases and J by 2 bases, with 7 bases between the two germline ends. CDR3 loop: CASSFAGQETQYF. CDR3 nucleotides: TGTGCCAGCAGTTTCGCGGGGCAAGAGACCCAGTACTTC.

The chain recombines TRBV30 with TRBJ1-1, with D possibly TRBD1 on 5 matching bases. Germline V CDR1 and CDR2: GTSNPN, SVGIG (reference sequence). The CDR3 has 13 amino acids. Deletions cut 2 bases from V and 10 bases from J, with 17 bases between. CDR3 DNA: TGTGCCTGGAGTCCAGGGCCTAAAAAAGGAGCTTTCTTT. This codes for CAWSPGPKKGAFF.

This clone was recorded only once. The rearrangement links TRBV28 to TRBJ1-3, with TRBD1 identical over 8 bases. From germline, CDR1 is MDHEN and CDR2 SYDVKM. After removal of 3 bases from V and 2 bases from J, the junction contained 0 bases not matched to a gene. The CDR3 consists of 14 residues. The DNA for the CDR3 is TGTGCCAGCAGTTTCAGGGGGCCTGGAAACACCATATATTTT. As protein: CASSFRGPGNTIYF.

This clone was detected a few times. The gene calls are TRBV28 and TRBJ1-1; no clear D gene. Trimming shortened V by 8 bases and J by 1 base, and 14 bases separated the two germline ends. The CDR3 length is 14 residues. Germline CDR1 is MDHEN and CDR2 is SYDVKM. CDR3 sequence: CASRQAWKNTEAFF. In DNA, the CDR3 is TGTGCCAGCCGGCAGGCGTGGAAGAACACTGAAGCTTTCTTT.

This clone appeared a few times. The gene calls are TRBV9 and TRBJ2-5; D is uncertain. Trimming cost V 3 bases and J 3 bases, with 9 bases left between them. CDR3 length: 13 amino acids. Germline-derived CDR1 and CDR2 are SGDLS and YYNGEE. The CDR3: CASSATGKETQYF. The CDR3, as DNA: TGTGCCAGCAGCGCTACCGGAAAAGAGACCCAGTACTTC.

The chain recombines TRBV5-8 with TRBJ1-1; D is possibly TRBD1 (5 bases). Germline V CDR1 and CDR2: SGHTS, YDEGEE. With 3 bases removed from V and 8 bases from J, the gap between germline ends came to 17 bases. CDR3 length equals 14 residues. The CDR3 DNA reads TGTGCCAGCAGCTCACCGGGACGCCCGACGGAAGCTTTCTTT. This gives the protein CASSSPGRPTEAFF.

Comments on this clone: A junction boundary mismatches the germline segment, possibly from a read error. The chain uses TRBV18 and TRBJ2-3, with TRBD2 as a possible D gene (5 bases). The CDR3 extends over 15 amino acids. Germline lookup yields CDR1 KGHSH and CDR2 LQKENI. CDR3 protein: CASSPPGSPGDTQYF. Here the CDR3 DNA reads TGTGCCAGCTCCCCACCGGGGAGCCCCGGAGATACGCAGTATTTT.

The table lists this clone with a few counts. V is TRBV10-3 and J is TRBJ2-6; D is possibly TRBD1 (6 bases). Germline-derived CDR1 and CDR2 are ENHRY and SYGVKD. Trimming removed 8 bases from V and 2 bases from J, with 10 bases in between. The CDR3 runs to 14 residues. DNA for the CDR3: TGTGCCATCGCGGCAGGGGCTGGGGCCAACGTCCTGACTTTC. Translation gives CAIAAGAGANVLTF.

The count of this clone is one. The chain recombines TRBV4-2 with TRBJ2-3; 8 nucleotides agree with TRBD2. Germline CDR1 LGHNA, CDR2 YNFKEQ. The length of the CDR3 is 15 residues. Trimming removed 0 bases from V and 8 bases from J; junction bases left unmatched: 7. CDR3 DNA sequence: TGTGCCAGCAGCCAAGAAGGAGCGGGAGTCCTTACGCAGTATTTT. It encodes CASSQEGAGVLTQYF.